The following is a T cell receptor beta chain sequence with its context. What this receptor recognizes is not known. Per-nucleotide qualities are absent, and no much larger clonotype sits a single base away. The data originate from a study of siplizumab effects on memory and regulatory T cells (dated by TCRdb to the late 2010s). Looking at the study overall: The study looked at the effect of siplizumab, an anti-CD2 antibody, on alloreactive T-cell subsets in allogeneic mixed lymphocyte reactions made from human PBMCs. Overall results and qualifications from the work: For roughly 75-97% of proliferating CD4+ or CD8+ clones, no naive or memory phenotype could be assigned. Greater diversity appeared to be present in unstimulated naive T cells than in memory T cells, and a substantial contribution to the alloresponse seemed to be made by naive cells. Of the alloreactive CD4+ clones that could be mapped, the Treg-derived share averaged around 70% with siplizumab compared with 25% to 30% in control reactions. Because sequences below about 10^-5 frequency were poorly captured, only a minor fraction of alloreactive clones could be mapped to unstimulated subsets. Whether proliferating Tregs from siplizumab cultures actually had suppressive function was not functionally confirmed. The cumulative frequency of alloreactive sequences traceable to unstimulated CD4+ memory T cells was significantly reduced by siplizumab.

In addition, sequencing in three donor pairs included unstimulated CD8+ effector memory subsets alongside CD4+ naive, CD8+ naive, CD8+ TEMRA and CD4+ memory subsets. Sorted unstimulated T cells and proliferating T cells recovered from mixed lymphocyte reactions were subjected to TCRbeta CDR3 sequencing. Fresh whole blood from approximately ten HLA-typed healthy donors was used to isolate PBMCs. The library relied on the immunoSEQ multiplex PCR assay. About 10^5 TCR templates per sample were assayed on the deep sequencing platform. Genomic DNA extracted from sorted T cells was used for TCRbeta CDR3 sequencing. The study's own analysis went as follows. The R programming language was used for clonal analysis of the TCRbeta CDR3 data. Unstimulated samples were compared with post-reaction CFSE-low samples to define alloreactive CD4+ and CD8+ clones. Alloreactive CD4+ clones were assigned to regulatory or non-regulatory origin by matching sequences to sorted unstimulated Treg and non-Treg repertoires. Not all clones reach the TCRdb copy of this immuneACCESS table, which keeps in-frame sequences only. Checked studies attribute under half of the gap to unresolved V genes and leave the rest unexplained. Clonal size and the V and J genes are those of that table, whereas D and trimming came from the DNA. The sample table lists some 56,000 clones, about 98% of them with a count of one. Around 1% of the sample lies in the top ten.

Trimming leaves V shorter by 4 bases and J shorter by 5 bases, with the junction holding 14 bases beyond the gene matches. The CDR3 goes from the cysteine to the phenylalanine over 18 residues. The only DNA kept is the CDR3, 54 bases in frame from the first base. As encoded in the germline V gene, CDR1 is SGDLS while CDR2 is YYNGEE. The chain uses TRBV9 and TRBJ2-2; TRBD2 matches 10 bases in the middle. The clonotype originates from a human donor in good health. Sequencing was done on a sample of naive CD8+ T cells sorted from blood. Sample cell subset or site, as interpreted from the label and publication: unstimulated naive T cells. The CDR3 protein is CASSPRGSGRSITGELFF. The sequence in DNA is TGTGCCAGCAGCCCTCGGGGTAGCGGGAGGTCAATAACCGGGGAGCTGTTTTTT. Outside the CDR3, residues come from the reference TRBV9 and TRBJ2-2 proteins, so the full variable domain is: DSGVTQTPKHLITATGQRVTLRCSPRSGDLSVYWYQQSLDQGLQFLIQYYNGEERAKGNILERFSAQQFPDLHSELNLSSLELGDSALYFCASSPRGSGRSITGELFFGEGSRLTVL.